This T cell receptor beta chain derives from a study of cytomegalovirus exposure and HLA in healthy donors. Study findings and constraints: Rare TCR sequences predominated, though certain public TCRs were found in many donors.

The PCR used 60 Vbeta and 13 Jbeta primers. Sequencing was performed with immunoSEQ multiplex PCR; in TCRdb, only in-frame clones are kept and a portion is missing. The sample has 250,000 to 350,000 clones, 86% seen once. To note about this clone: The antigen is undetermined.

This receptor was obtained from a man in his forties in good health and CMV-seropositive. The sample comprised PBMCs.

The CDR3 DNA reads as TGTGCCAGCAGTTTATCGAGACTAGTGGGGGCCTACGAGCAGTACTTC. It yields the protein CASSLSRLVGAYEQYF. The genes are TRBV27 and TRBJ2-7; D is possibly TRBD2 (6 bases). The CDR3 is made up of 16 amino acids. Germline lookup yields CDR1 MNHEY and CDR2 SMNVEV (reference sequence). V lost 0 bases to trimming and J lost 2 bases, with 14 bases between them.